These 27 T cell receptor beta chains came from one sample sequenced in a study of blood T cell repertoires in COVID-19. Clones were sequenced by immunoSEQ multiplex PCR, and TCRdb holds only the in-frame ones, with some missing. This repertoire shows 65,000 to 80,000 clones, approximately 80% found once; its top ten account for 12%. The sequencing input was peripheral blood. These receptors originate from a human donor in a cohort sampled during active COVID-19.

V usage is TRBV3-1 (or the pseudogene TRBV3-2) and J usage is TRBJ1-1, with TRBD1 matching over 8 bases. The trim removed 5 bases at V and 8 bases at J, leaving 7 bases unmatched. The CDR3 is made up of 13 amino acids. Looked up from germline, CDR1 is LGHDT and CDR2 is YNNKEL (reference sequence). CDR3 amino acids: CASSLRQGQEAFF. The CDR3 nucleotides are TGTGCCAGCAGCTTACGACAGGGGCAAGAAGCTTTCTTT.

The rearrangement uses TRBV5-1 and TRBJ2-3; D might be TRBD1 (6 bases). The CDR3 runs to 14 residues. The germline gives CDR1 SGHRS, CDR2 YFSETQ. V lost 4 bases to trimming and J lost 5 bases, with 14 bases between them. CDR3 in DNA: TGCGCCAGCAGCCTGGGGGCGGGCCAAGATACGCAGTATTTT. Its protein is CASSLGAGQDTQYF. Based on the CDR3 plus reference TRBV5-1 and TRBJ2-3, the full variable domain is KAGVTQTPRYLIKTRGQQVTLSCSPISGHRSVSWYQQTPGQGLQFLFEYFSETQRNKGNFPGRFSGRQFSNSRSEMNVSTLELGDSALYLCASSLGAGQDTQYFGPGTRLTVL.

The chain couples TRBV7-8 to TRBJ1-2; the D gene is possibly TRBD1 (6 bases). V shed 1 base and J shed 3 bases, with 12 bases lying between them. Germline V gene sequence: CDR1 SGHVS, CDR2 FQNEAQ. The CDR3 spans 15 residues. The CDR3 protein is CASSLEAGVDYGYTF. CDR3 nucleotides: TGTGCCAGCAGCTTAGAGGCAGGGGTTGACTATGGCTACACCTTC.

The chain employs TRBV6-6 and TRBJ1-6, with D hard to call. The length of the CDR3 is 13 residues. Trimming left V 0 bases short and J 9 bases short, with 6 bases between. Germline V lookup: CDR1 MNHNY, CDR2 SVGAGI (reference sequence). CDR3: CASSYSFGSPLHF. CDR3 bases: TGTGCCAGCAGTTACTCCTTCGGTTCACCCCTCCACTTT.

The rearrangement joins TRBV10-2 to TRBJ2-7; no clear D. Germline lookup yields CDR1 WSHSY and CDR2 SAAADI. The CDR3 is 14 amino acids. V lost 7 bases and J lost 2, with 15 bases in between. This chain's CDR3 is CASTRSRVAYEQYF. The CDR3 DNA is TGCGCCAGCACTAGGTCCCGGGTTGCCTACGAGCAGTACTTC.

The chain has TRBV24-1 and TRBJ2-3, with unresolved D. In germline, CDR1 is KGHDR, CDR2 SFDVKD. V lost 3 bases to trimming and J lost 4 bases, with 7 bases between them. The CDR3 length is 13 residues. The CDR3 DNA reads TGTGCCACCAGTGATCCAGAAGCAGATACGCAGTATTTT. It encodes CATSDPEADTQYF.

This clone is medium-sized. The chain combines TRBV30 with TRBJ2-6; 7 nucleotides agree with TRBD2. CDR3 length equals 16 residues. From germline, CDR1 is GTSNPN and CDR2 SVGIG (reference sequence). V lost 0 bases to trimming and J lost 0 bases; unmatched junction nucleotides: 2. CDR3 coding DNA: TGTGCCTGGAGTGTAGCGGGGACCTCTGGGGCCAACGTCCTGACTTTC. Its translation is CAWSVAGTSGANVLTF.

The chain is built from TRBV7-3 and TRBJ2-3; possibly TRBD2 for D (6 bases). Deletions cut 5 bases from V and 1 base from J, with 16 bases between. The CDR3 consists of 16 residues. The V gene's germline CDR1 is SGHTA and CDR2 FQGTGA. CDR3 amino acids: CASSVGTDTRTDTQYF. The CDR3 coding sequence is TGTGCCAGCAGCGTCGGGACTGACACTCGCACAGATACGCAGTATTTT.

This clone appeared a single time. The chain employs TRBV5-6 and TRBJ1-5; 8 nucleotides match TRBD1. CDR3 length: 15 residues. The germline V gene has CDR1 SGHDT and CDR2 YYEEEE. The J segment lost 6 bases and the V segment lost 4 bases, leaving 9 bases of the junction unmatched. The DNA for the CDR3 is TGTGCCAGCAGCCCTGACAGGGGAAGGGGTCAGCCCCAGCATTTT. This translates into CASSPDRGRGQPQHF. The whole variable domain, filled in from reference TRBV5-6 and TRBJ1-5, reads DAGVTQSPTHLIKTRGQQVTLRCSPKSGHDTVSWYQQALGQGPQFIFQYYEEEERQRGNFPDRFSGHQFPNYSSELNVNALLLGDSALYLCASSPDRGRGQPQHFGDGTRLSIL.

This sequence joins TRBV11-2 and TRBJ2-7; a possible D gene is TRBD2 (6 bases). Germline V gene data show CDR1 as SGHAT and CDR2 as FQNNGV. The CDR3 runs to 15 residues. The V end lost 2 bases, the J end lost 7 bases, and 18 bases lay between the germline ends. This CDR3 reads CASSLSGLESGEQYF. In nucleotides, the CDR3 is TGTGCCAGCAGCTTATCGGGACTTGAAAGTGGGGAGCAGTACTTC. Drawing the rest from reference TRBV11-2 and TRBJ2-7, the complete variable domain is EAGVAQSPRYKIIEKRQSVAFWCNPISGHATLYWYQQILGQGPKLLIQFQNNGVVDDSQLPKDRFSAERLKGVDSTLKIQPAKLEDSAVYLCASSLSGLESGEQYFGPGTRLTVT.

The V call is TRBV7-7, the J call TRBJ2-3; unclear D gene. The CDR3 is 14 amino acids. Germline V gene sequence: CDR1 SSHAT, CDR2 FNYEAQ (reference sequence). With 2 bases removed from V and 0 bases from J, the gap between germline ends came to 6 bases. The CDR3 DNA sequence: TGTGCCAGCAGCTTATCCAGTAGCACAGATACGCAGTATTTT. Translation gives CASSLSSSTDTQYF.

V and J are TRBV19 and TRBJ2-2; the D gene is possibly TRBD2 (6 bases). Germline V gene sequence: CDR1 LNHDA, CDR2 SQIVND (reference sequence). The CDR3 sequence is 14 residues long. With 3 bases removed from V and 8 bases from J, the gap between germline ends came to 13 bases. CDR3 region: CASSMYRSGGELFF. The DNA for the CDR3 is TGTGCCAGTAGTATGTATAGAAGCGGGGGGGAGCTGTTTTTT.

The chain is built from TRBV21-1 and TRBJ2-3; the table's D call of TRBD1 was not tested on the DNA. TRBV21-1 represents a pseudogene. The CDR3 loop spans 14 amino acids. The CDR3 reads CASPPQANTDTQYF. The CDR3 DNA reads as TGTGCCAGCCCTCCACAGGCAAACACAGATACGCAGTATTTT.

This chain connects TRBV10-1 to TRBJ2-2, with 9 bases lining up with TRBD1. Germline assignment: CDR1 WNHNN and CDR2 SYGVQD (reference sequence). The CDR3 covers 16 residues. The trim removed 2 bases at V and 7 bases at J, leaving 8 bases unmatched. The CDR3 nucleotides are TGCGCCAGCAGTGAGATAGGACAGGGGATCGGCGGGGAGCTGTTTTTT. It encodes CASSEIGQGIGGELFF.

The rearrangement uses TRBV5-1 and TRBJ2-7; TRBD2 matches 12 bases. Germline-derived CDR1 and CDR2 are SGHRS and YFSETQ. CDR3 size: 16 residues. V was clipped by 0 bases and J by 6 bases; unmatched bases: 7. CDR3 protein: CASSLATSGSRGEQYF. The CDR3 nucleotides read TGCGCCAGCAGCTTGGCGACTAGCGGGAGTCGGGGCGAGCAGTACTTC.

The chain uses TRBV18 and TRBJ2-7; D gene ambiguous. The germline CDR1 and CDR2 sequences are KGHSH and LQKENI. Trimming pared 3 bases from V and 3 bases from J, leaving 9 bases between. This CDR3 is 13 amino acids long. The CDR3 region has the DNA TGTGCCAGCTCACCTTCTCTAGACTACGAGCAGTACTTC. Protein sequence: CASSPSLDYEQYF.

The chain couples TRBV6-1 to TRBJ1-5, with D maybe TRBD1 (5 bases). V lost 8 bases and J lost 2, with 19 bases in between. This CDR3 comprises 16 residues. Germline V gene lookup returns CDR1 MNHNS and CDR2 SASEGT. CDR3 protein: CASGGAGWGGNQPQHF. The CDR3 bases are TGTGCCAGCGGTGGGGCAGGTTGGGGGGGCAATCAGCCCCAGCATTTT.

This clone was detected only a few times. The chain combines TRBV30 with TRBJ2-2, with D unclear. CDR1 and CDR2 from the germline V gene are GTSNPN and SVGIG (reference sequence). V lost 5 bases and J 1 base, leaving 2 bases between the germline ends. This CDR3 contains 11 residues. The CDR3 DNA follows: TGTGCCTGGCAGAACACCGGGGAGCTGTTTTTT. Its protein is CAWQNTGELFF.

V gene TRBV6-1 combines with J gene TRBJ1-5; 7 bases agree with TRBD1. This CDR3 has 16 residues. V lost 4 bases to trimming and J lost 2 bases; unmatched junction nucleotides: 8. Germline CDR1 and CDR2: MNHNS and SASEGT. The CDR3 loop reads CASSGTGVFGNQPQHF. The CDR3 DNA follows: TGTGCCAGCAGTGGGACAGGAGTTTTTGGCAATCAGCCCCAGCATTTT.

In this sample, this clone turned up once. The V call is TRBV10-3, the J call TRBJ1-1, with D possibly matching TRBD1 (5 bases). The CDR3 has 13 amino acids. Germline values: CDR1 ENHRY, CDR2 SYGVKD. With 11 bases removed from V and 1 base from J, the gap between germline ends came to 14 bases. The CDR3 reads CAAHKQGNTEAFF. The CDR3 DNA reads TGTGCCGCCCACAAGCAGGGGAACACTGAAGCTTTCTTT.

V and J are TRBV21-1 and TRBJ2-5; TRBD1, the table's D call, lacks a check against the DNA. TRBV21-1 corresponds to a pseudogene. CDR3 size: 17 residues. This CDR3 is CASSPQADRGRRETQYF. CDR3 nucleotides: TGTGCCAGCAGCCCCCAGGCGGACAGGGGGCGAAGGGAGACCCAGTACTTC.

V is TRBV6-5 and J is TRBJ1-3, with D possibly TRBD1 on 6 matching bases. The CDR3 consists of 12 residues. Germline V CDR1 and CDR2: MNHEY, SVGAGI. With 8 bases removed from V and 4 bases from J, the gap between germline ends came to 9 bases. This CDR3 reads CASAGQGNTIYF. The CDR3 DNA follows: TGTGCCAGCGCCGGACAGGGAAACACCATATATTTT.

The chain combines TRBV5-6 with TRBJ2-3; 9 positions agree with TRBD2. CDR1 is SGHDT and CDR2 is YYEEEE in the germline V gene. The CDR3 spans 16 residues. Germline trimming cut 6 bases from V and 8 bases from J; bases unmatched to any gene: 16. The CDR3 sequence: CASTRVREGQVSTQYF. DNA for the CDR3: TGTGCCAGCACCCGAGTGCGGGAGGGCCAAGTGAGTACGCAGTATTTT.

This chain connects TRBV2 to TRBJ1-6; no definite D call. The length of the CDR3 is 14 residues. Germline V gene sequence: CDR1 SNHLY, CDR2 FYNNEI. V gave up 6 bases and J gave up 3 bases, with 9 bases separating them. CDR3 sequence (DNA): TGTGCCAGCAGGGGTCAGGACTATAATTCACCCCTCCACTTT. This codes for CASRGQDYNSPLHF.

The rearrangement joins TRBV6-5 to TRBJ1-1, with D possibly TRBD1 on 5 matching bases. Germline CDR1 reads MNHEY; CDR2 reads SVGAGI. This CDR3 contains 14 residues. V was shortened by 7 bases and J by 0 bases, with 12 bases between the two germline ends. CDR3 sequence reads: CASILTAMNTEAFF. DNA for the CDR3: TGTGCCAGCATTTTGACAGCCATGAACACTGAAGCTTTCTTT.

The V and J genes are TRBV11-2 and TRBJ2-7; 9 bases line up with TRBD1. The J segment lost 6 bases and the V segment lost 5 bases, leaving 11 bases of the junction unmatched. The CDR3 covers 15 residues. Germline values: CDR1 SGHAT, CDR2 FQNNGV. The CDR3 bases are TGTGCCAGCAGCGCCACACAGGGGGCTGCTGGCGAGCAGTACTTC. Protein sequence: CASSATQGAAGEQYF. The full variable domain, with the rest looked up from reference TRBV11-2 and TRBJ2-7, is EAGVAQSPRYKIIEKRQSVAFWCNPISGHATLYWYQQILGQGPKLLIQFQNNGVVDDSQLPKDRFSAERLKGVDSTLKIQPAKLEDSAVYLCASSATQGAAGEQYFGPGTRLTVT.

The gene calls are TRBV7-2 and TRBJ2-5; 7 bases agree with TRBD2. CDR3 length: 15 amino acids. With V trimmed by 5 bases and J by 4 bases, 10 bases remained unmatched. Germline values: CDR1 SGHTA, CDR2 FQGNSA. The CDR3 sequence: CASSVGGTGRETQYF. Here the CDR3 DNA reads TGTGCCAGCAGCGTCGGGGGGACCGGAAGAGAGACCCAGTACTTC.